This T cell receptor (beta chain) was profiled in a study of blood T cell repertoires in COVID-19 (TCRdb year 2020). For the wider study: Collaborator samples came from the United States, Italy and Spain and covered acute and convalescent phases of COVID-19. The material from the prospective study consisted of cDNA or gDNA derived from T cells, B-cell-depleted T cells, or PBMCs. The dataset comprised deeply sampled blood TCRbeta repertoires from subjects exposed to, actively infected with, or recovered from COVID-19. The repertoires were made available in a free public database intended to serve as a resource for research on the immune response to SARS-CoV-2. Samples came from the ongoing ImmuneRACE study (first 160 participants) plus 1,254 subjects from 6 global collaborators. Nearly every sample came with metadata listing a de-identified subject ID, COVID-19 status, age in years and sex. HLA class I and class II types, where available, came from metadata supplied by the sample provider rather than from assay-based typing. Study-level results and caveats: Clinical and demographic metadata were provided uncurated, with the amount varying by source and participant.

The immunoSEQ Assay, a bias-controlled multiplex PCR, was used to amplify TCRbeta CDR3 regions from genomic DNA. In the paper's pipeline: The number of nucleated cells in each sample was estimated from the amplification of reference gene primers within the assay. To quantify the absolute abundance of each unique TCRbeta CDR3 rearrangement, sequence reads were collapsed and filtered. Productive Simpson clonality was computed per sample as the square root of Simpson's diversity index over productive rearrangements. The clones in this table, taken by TCRdb from immuneACCESS, are in-frame only. Not every clone is retained; where verified, under half of the shortfall comes from an unresolved V gene, and the cause of the rest is unknown. Clonal size and the V and J genes are those of that table, whereas D and trimming came from the DNA. A total of 200,000 to 250,000 clones appear in this sample, approximately 84% of them only once. The top ten clonotypes cover 3% of the sample.

In the case of this clone: Which antigen it targets is not known. One base away there is no much larger clone; base qualities are not given.

Another Seattle source contributed samples from volunteer blood donors who had recovered from COVID-19. Each collaborating institution followed its own protocols to collect whole blood in K2EDTA tubes. For TCRbeta analysis, collaborator samples were shipped as frozen whole blood, as isolated PBMCs, or as DNA extracted from either sample type. Sequences MDHEN (CDR1) and SYDVKM (CDR2) are obtained from the germline V gene. For this chain, trimming is 6 bases at the V end and 2 bases at the J end, and the number of junction bases without a gene match is 5. From the cysteine up to the phenylalanine, the CDR3 has a length of 16 residues. Of all the DNA, just the CDR3 is kept, 48 bases in frame from base 1.

Rearrangement joined TRBV28 to TRBJ2-1; 12 bases in the middle match TRBD2. The sequence was obtained from a woman under 40 who had recovered from COVID-19. The sequencing sample was made of peripheral blood. This receptor carries the CDR3 CASSQTSGGPYNEQFF. The bases read TGTGCCAGCAGCCAGACTAGCGGGGGCCCCTACAATGAGCAGTTCTTC. Joined to the reference TRBV28 and TRBJ2-1 proteins, this CDR3 gives the full variable domain: DVKVTQSSRYLVKRTGEKVFLECVQDMDHENMFWYRQDPGLGLRLIYFSYDVKMKEKGDIPEGYSVSREKKERFSLILESASTNQTSMYLCASSQTSGGPYNEQFFGPGTRLTVL.